This T cell receptor (beta chain) was captured by sequencing in a study of neurological immune-mediated disorders (dated by TCRdb to between 2017 and 2020). Notes on the research overall: Of the approximately 34 multiple sclerosis patients, some 30 had relapsing-remitting MS and 3 had secondary progressive MS. Peripheral blood TCR-beta repertoires from HTLV-I-associated myelopathy (HAM/TSP) patients, multiple sclerosis patients and healthy controls were compared by UMI-based sequencing. The approximately 110 TCR-beta libraries included longitudinal samples, technical triplicates and paired sorted CD4+ and CD8+ T-cell subsets alongside PBMC samples. The cohort was made up of about 65 subjects, consisting of some 15 HAM/TSP patients, 35 or so multiple sclerosis patients and roughly 20 healthy controls.

This clonotype was seen many times. No antigen is known for it. Base qualities are not provided; no much larger clone lies one nucleotide away. V loses 10 bases of germline sequence and J loses 5 bases, and the interval between the two ends is 21 bases. Including the terminal cysteine and phenylalanine, the CDR3 comprises 14 residues. Only the CDR3 portion is preserved as DNA: 42 bases, with reading frame beginning at the first base. CDR1 and CDR2 (ENHRY, SYGVKD) derive from the germline V gene. Here is what the overall study found, with its caveats: No identical CDR3 amino acid sequences were shared among expanded clones across subjects, suggesting private TCR-beta repertoires in all groups. Phylogenetic analysis grouped repertoires from 18 of 34 MS patients into a cluster of related CDR3 sequences, suggesting a possible repertoire-level signature. The highest TCR clonal expansion was observed in HAM/TSP patients, whereas the lowest was observed in MS patients, even when compared with healthy controls. No clinical or MRI features were associated with the MS cluster, and the authors said that larger cohorts are needed.

cDNA was synthesized by template-switch 5'RACE using a primer with a 10-nucleotide random unique molecular identifier that tagged each TCR transcript. Every sequencing run covered 15-18 subjects and yielded more than 160 million TCR-beta sequences. The RNeasy kit was used for extraction of total RNA. The KAPA Real-time Library Amplification kit was used to amplify TCR-beta VDJ regions with primers for the TCR constant region and the 5'RACE anchor. A first PCR added sample indexes and Illumina adaptors, and a second PCR then raised library yield. After Ampure bead purification, the TCR product of roughly 650 bp was size-selected on a 2% E-gel SizeSelection system. Before pooling, library quality was checked on a Bioanalyzer, concentration was measured with Qubit, and libraries were quantified with the Kapa Library Quantification kit. Paired-end 2 x 150 bp sequencing of the libraries was performed on an Illumina HiSeq 2500. To increase sequence diversity, roughly 24-30% phiX was spiked into each library pool. The study's processing was this. Quality-filtered reads were processed with the UMI-based MiGEC pipeline, which removed over 85% of raw TCR sequences during error correction. VDJ genes were aligned to IMGT germline references, and clonotypes were defined by unique CDR3 amino acid sequence plus V-J genes. Clonal expansion, Shannon diversity and CDR3 relatedness (CalcPairwiseDistances, ClusterSamples) were evaluated with VDJtools, and phylogenetic trees were built with CLCbio workbench. Expanded clones were defined as having at least 8 unique UMIs, based on coefficient-of-variation modelling across technical triplicates. The public sequencing data were trimmed at Q25 with fastp and processed into clonotypes with MiXCR by TCRdb, which kept only in-frame beta chains. Records with the same CDR3 protein are collapsed into one entry carrying the most frequent genes and DNA. TCRdb's processing, not the authors', yielded these V and J calls. The sample data list about 58,000 distinct CDR3 sequences, and roughly 2.5% of these were observed just once. The ten largest account for approximately 3% of the sample.

For the unsorted PBMC libraries, 2 million PBMCs were stored in RNAlater at -80 degrees C until RNA extraction and were used to generate the libraries. Multiple sclerosis patients were enrolled in a US clinical protocol evaluating disease progression by magnetic resonance imaging. Peripheral blood underwent Ficoll-Hypaque density gradient centrifugation to isolate PBMCs, which were then cryopreserved in liquid nitrogen. Sequences were obtained from PBMCs. Recombination connected TRBV10-3 to TRBJ2-7, with the D gene tentatively TRBD1 or TRBD2, based on 7 matching bases in each. The sequence derives from a man aged 45-60 years with multiple sclerosis. Read as DNA, the sequence is TGTGCCACCAGGGGGGGGACAGACGGAGACGAGCAGTACTTC. Its protein is CATRGGTDGDEQYF.